This TCR beta chain was identified in a study of blood T cells in healthy people across ages (dated by TCRdb to 2015 to 2017). Some background on the complete study: In model experiments, template switching captured about one uniquely barcoded TCR beta cDNA molecule for every two T cells. The study measured age-related changes in TCR beta repertoire diversity using deep sequencing normalized with unique cDNA molecular identifiers. Four age groups were formed from the donors: young (average roughly 15 years), middle-aged (around 41), aged (approximately 60) and long-lived (approximately 78). To avoid experimental bias, donors of different ages were randomly spread across the sequencing lanes. The study analyzed two additional independent replicas of 1 million unique cDNA reads from the same blood draw for two donors, one aged 18 to 30 and one aged 80 or older. The research as a whole found: As age increased, observed TCR beta diversity per million T cells dropped in a roughly linear way, and a significant reduction was already evident by age about 40. Because donor CMV infection status was unknown, age-related changes in expanded clonotypes were potentially confounded. Compared with the aged group, the long-lived group had more naive CD4+ T cells, fewer expanded clones and increased TCR diversity, suggesting age selection. Since profiling was done on bulk unsorted PBMCs, naive and antigen-experienced compartments could not be conclusively compared. A strong correlation was found between observed TCR beta diversity and the percentage of naive T cells measured by flow cytometry. Total diversity estimates from one million sequenced T cells were considered lower bounds and underestimates.

This clonotype was recorded a few times. The antigen it binds to is not known. Nothing much larger sits one base from this clone, and base qualities are not available. Systemically healthy Caucasian individuals from Russia, some 40 in total and aged about 6 to 100 years, were included as donors. Approximately 10 milliliters of peripheral blood were collected from each donor into EDTA-treated Vacutainer tubes. PBMCs were isolated by Ficoll-Paque density-gradient centrifugation, with at least 7 million obtained per sample. Total RNA was extracted from PBMCs with Trizol reagent, with at least 5.5 micrograms obtained per sample. Naive CD45RAhigh/CD27high T cell percentages were measured by flow cytometry on a PBMC aliquot from every donor. V is cut by 6 bases and J by 2 bases, and the space between the germline ends is 8 bases. The CDR3 has 14 amino acids, counting the end cysteine and phenylalanine. Here the CDR3 DNA is all that survives: 42 bases in frame from base 1. For CDR1 and CDR2, the germline V gene lists SGHTA and FQGNSA.

Library method: 5' RACE. The reads were generated on an Illumina HiSeq 2500. A second roughly 6 to 12 cycle PCR used a sample-barcoded 5' primer and a J-beta primer mix. Each TCR beta cDNA molecule received a unique molecular identifier from a template-switch 5' adaptor carrying 12 random nucleotides. Each sample yielded at least 3 million CDR3-containing paired-end reads. All of the RNA was converted into first-strand cDNA using the Mint cDNA synthesis kit, with a TRBC-specific oligonucleotide serving as the primer. Following uracil-DNA glycosylase treatment, all cDNA underwent a first 18-cycle PCR with the universal primers M1SS and BC2_uni_R. On the study's bioinformatics: Normalization of each sample was performed by random selection of 1 million high-quality reads, each carrying a distinct molecular identifier. Instead of being binned into consensus sequences, reads with shared molecular identifiers were discarded. MiTCR, run with a Q25 quality threshold and the strictest error-elimination algorithm, handled CDR3 identification, clonotype clustering and error correction. Lower-bound total TCR beta diversity was estimated with a nonparametric unseen species model using Euler transformation. Using fastp trimming at Q25 and MiXCR clonotype assembly, TCRdb reanalyzed the public sequencing data and kept in-frame beta chains. One record per CDR3 amino acid sequence lists the most common genes and DNA. In this record, the V and J calls reflect TCRdb's handling and not the investigators' own analysis. A total of 550,000 to 600,000 distinct CDR3 sequences appear in this sample, 25% to 30% of them only once. Around 20% of the sample belongs to the ten largest clones.

The sample comprised blood. The sequence was collected from a woman between 65 and 79 years old in good health. The sequence links TRBV7-2 to TRBJ2-6; 5 matching bases give a weak D call of TRBD2. The sequence in DNA is TGTGCCAGCAGGACGGAGGCTGGGGCCAACGTCCTGACTTTC. Its protein is CASRTEAGANVLTF.